This TCR beta chain was captured in a study of monozygotic twins with inflammatory bowel disease. The CDR3 is made up of 14 amino acids. CDR1 and CDR2 (germline): SGHTA, FQGNSA. The authors used 3,000 to 3,500 ng of total RNA per TCR library. TCRdb processed the 5' RACE reads again and assigns one entry to each CDR3 protein, with no DNA. The ten top clones account for just over 2.5%, within a sample of 300,000 to 400,000 distinct CDR3 sequences. The J gene is TRBJ2-7, the V gene TRBV7-2; there is no DNA to check the TCRdb D call of TRBD2. Sequenced: blood. The sequence derives from a human donor with ulcerative colitis or Crohn's disease, or a healthy co-twin of an affected twin (not recorded which). The CDR3 reads CASSPGSGAYEQYF.